These 25 T cell receptor beta chains were sequenced from one sample in a study of response to subunit inactivated influenza vaccine. TCRdb re-analysed the RT-PCR reads in MiXCR, keeping a single row per CDR3 protein. In the table there are about 780,000 distinct CDR3 sequences, about 18% of which are singletons. The sequences come from PBMCs from blood, collected roughly 5 days after vaccination. The receptors stem from a man aged 45-65 years who received an inactivated influenza vaccine.

The V and J genes are TRBV3-1 and TRBJ2-7; D unresolved. V dropped 1 base and J dropped 3 bases, with 4 bases sitting between them. CDR1 and CDR2 from the germline V gene are LGHDT and YNNKEL (reference sequence). This CDR3 region has 12 residues. The CDR3 reads CASSQANYEQYF. The DNA of the CDR3 is TGTGCCAGCAGCCAAGCCAACTACGAGCAGTACTTC.

This clonotype came up many times. The chain carries TRBV7-2 and TRBJ2-3; tentative D call: TRBD2 (5 bases). The V end lost 5 bases, the J end lost 6 bases, and 12 bases lay between the germline ends. CDR1 and CDR2 from the germline V gene are SGHTA and FQGNSA. The CDR3 covers 13 residues. This CDR3 is CASSLGLADTQYF. CDR3 in DNA: TGTGCCAGCAGCCTCGGACTTGCCGATACGCAGTATTTT.

The chain employs TRBV7-2 and TRBJ1-2, with D possibly being TRBD1 (5 bases). Trimming cost V 1 base and J 5 bases, with 11 bases left between them. There are 14 residues in the CDR3. From germline, CDR1 is SGHTA and CDR2 FQGNSA. CDR3 DNA: TGTGCCAGCAGCTTAGAACGGCAGGGTTATGGCTACACCTTC. The encoded protein is CASSLERQGYGYTF.

The CDR3 sequence is CATRYRTAGEQFF. The DNA of the CDR3 is TGTGCCACCCGGTATCGCACTGCGGGTGAGCAGTTCTTC. The chain employs TRBV15 and TRBJ2-1; possibly TRBD2 for D (5 bases). The CDR3 contains 13 residues. Trimming removed 8 bases at V and 9 bases at J, with 17 bases between. Germline V gives CDR1 LNHNV, CDR2 YYDKDF (reference sequence).

This sequence joins TRBV7-2 and TRBJ2-1; tentative D call: TRBD2 (6 bases). The CDR3 runs to 15 residues. The V and J ends lost 7 bases and 0 bases respectively, with 13 bases between them. Germline V gene lookup returns CDR1 SGHTA and CDR2 FQGNSA. CDR3 protein: CASTQSSGSYNEQFF. The CDR3, as DNA: TGTGCCAGCACCCAGAGTAGCGGCTCCTACAATGAGCAGTTCTTC.

J is TRBJ2-1 and V is TRBV5-1; the D gene is possibly TRBD2 (7 bases). Germline CDR1 reads SGHRS; CDR2 reads YFSETQ. The CDR3 is 14 residues long. Trimming cost V 5 bases and J 7 bases, with 16 bases left between them. The CDR3 region is CASRSGVSGNEQFF. The CDR3 region has the DNA TGCGCCAGCAGATCAGGGGTTAGCGGGAATGAGCAGTTCTTC.

This clonotype has a count of ten or more. The chain is built from TRBV6-2 or TRBV6-3 and TRBJ2-3, with D maybe TRBD2 (6 bases). This CDR3 is built from 13 residues. The V end lost 1 base, the J end lost 4 bases, and 6 bases lay between the germline ends. Looked up from germline, CDR1 is MNHEY and CDR2 is SVGEGT. The CDR3 DNA sequence: TGTGCCAGCAGTTACTGGGGGGCAGATACGCAGTATTTT. This encodes CASSYWGADTQYF.

This clonotype was counted a few times. The chain links TRBV5-1 to TRBJ2-7; D might be TRBD2 (6 bases). From germline, CDR1 is SGHRS and CDR2 YFSETQ. V lost 0 bases, J lost 2 bases, and 12 bases lay in between. The length of the CDR3 is 15 residues. The CDR3 DNA follows: TGCGCCAGCAGCTTGGTTTTGGGGGGAACCTACGAGCAGTACTTC. This gives the protein CASSLVLGGTYEQYF.

The chain combines TRBV5-1 with TRBJ2-7; D gene ambiguous. With 0 bases removed from V and 4 bases from J, the gap between germline ends came to 14 bases. The germline V gene encodes CDR1 SGHRS and CDR2 YFSETQ. The CDR3 has 15 amino acids. The CDR3 DNA is TGCGCCAGCAGCTTGGTAGCCCCTGAACCATACGAGCAGTACTTC. This sequence encodes CASSLVAPEPYEQYF.

This clonotype was found many times. The V gene is TRBV10-3, the J gene TRBJ2-7, with 9 bases lining up with TRBD1. The CDR3 totals 16 residues. Germline CDR1 ENHRY, CDR2 SYGVKD. V dropped 1 base and J dropped 2; count of bases not matched to a gene: 6. The CDR3 nucleotides read TGTGCCATCAGTGAGTTCAGAGGACAGGGGACCTACGAGCAGTACTTC. Translating it yields CAISEFRGQGTYEQYF.

V usage is TRBV10-3 and J usage is TRBJ2-1; D remains ambiguous. The germline V gene has CDR1 ENHRY and CDR2 SYGVKD. V lost 3 bases and J 4 bases, leaving 10 bases between the germline ends. CDR3 length: 14 residues. The CDR3 protein is CAISDPLLYNEQFF. CDR3 DNA sequence: TGTGCCATCAGTGACCCCCTCTTATACAATGAGCAGTTCTTC.

A few counts support this clonotype. The chain uses TRBV4-3 and TRBJ2-5; tentative D call: TRBD2 (5 bases). Germline assignment: CDR1 LGHNA and CDR2 YSLEER. V was shortened by 0 bases and J by 7 bases, with 18 bases between the two germline ends. The CDR3 has 16 amino acids. The CDR3 sequence is CASSQDGLAPAGTQYF. The CDR3 DNA reads as TGCGCCAGCAGCCAAGATGGTCTAGCCCCCGCCGGGACCCAGTACTTC.

This clonotype was detected only a few times. This chain connects TRBV4-2 to TRBJ2-5; TRBD2 agrees at 11 bases. The germline CDR1 and CDR2 sequences are LGHNA and YNFKEQ. CDR3 length: 18 residues. J was trimmed by 5 bases and V by 0 bases; bases with no gene match: 11. The CDR3 DNA is TGTGCCAGCAGCCAAGATGGGATAGCGGGAGGGCGAGGGGAGACCCAGTACTTC. Its protein is CASSQDGIAGGRGETQYF.

This clonotype was observed a few times. V usage is TRBV15 and J usage is TRBJ1-4; tentatively, D is TRBD1 (6 bases). Trimming took 1 base from V and 6 from J, leaving 15 bases between them. Germline V gene lookup returns CDR1 LNHNV and CDR2 YYDKDF (reference sequence). This CDR3 is built from 16 residues. Written as DNA, the CDR3 is TGTGCCACCAGCAGAGGCCGGGACACAGACGATGAAAAACTGTTTTTT. Translation gives CATSRGRDTDDEKLFF.

This chain joins TRBV11-2 and TRBJ2-3, with TRBD2 matching 8 bases. Germline values: CDR1 SGHAT, CDR2 FQNNGV. The CDR3 runs to 12 residues. The V gene end was trimmed by 5 bases and the J gene end by 11 bases; junction bases not matched to a gene: 6. The CDR3 protein is CASSAAGGLQYF. As DNA, the CDR3 is TGTGCCAGCAGCGCCGCGGGGGGCTTGCAGTATTTT.

This clonotype has more than one count but fewer than ten. The chain is built from TRBV20-1 and TRBJ2-7, with 7 bases aligning to TRBD1. J lost 0 bases, V lost 6 bases, and 8 bases had no gene match. Germline assignment: CDR1 DFQATT and CDR2 SNEGSKA (reference sequence). The CDR3 totals 14 residues. CDR3 loop: CSASAGTVSYEQYF. Here the CDR3 DNA reads TGCAGTGCCAGCGCCGGGACAGTCTCCTACGAGCAGTACTTC.

J is TRBJ2-7 and V is TRBV28, with D tentatively TRBD1 or TRBD2 (5 bases each). The CDR3 is made up of 14 amino acids. The germline CDR1 and CDR2 sequences are MDHEN and SYDVKM. V lost 2 bases, J lost 4 bases, and 12 bases lay in between. The DNA of the CDR3 is TGTGCCAGCAGTTTAATAGAGGGGAAATACGAGCAGTACTTC. Translating gives CASSLIEGKYEQYF.

The chain is built from TRBV4-1 and TRBJ2-7, with 9 positions matching TRBD2. CDR3 length equals 16 residues. J gave up 2 bases and V 3 bases, and 8 bases lay outside the gene matches. Germline CDR1 is MGHRA and CDR2 is YSYEKL. CDR3 bases: TGCGCCAGCAGCCAGCATCGCGCTAGCGGGGCCTACGAGCAGTACTTC. Translated: CASSQHRASGAYEQYF.

This chain connects TRBV5-1 to TRBJ2-7; D not resolved. The CDR3 is 13 amino acids. Germline assignment: CDR1 SGHRS and CDR2 YFSETQ. The germline V and J ends were trimmed by 0 bases and 7 bases, with 11 bases remaining between them. In DNA form, the CDR3 reads TGCGCCAGCAGCTTGGAATTAATAGGGGAGCAGTACTTC. As protein: CASSLELIGEQYF.

The V and J genes are TRBV6-1 and TRBJ2-7; 8 nucleotides agree with TRBD1. This CDR3 is built from 14 residues. V shed 6 bases, J shed 2 bases, and the junction held 6 bases outside the gene matches. Germline values: CDR1 MNHNS, CDR2 SASEGT. CDR3 amino acids: CASRRAGQAYEQYF. In nucleotides, the CDR3 is TGTGCCAGCAGACGGGCGGGACAGGCCTACGAGCAGTACTTC.

The rearrangement links TRBV12-3 or TRBV12-4 to TRBJ1-5; D is possibly TRBD1 (6 bases). The V gene lost 6 bases and the J gene lost 2 bases, with 20 bases spanning the gap. CDR3 length: 17 residues. This CDR3 reads CASSPPGAEVGNQPQHF. The CDR3 nucleotides are TGTGCCAGCAGCCCTCCGGGGGCGGAGGTAGGCAATCAGCCCCAGCATTTT.

V and J are TRBV5-5 and TRBJ2-1; 8 nucleotides line up with TRBD1. CDR3 size: 14 residues. Trimming at V came to 6 bases and at J to 5 bases, leaving 7 bases not matched to a gene. Germline V CDR1 and CDR2: SGHKS, YYEKEE (reference sequence). The CDR3 spells CASTSLTGDNEQFF. The DNA of the CDR3 is TGTGCCAGCACCTCCCTGACAGGGGACAATGAGCAGTTCTTC.

The gene calls are TRBV6-1 and TRBJ1-3; weak D call: TRBD1 (6 bases). V lost 8 bases and J lost 4, with 18 bases in between. The CDR3 is 15 amino acids. CDR1 is MNHNS, CDR2 SASEGT, per germline. CDR3 nucleotides: TGTGCCAGCGGACAGAACTTAGCTCTGGGAAACACCATATATTTT. Its protein is CASGQNLALGNTIYF.

This chain links TRBV6-2 or TRBV6-3 with TRBJ1-1; D unresolved. The CDR3 sequence is 17 residues long. CDR1 MNHEY and CDR2 SVGEGT come from the germline V gene. V lost 8 bases and J lost 0, with 22 bases in between. CDR3 nucleotides: TGTGCCAGCCCCCACCCGATTCCCCATGCTTTGAACACTGAAGCTTTCTTT. Translating it yields CASPHPIPHALNTEAFF.

This clonotype appeared a few times. The rearrangement uses TRBV20-1 and TRBJ1-5; no firm D call. The CDR3 consists of 17 residues. CDR1 and CDR2 from the germline V gene are DFQATT and SNEGSKA (reference sequence). Trimming cost V 0 bases and J 0 bases, with 15 bases left between them. CDR3 DNA: TGCAGTGCTAGAGATGGTCAGGCCCTCGGTAGCAATCAGCCCCAGCATTTT. This gives the protein CSARDGQALGSNQPQHF.